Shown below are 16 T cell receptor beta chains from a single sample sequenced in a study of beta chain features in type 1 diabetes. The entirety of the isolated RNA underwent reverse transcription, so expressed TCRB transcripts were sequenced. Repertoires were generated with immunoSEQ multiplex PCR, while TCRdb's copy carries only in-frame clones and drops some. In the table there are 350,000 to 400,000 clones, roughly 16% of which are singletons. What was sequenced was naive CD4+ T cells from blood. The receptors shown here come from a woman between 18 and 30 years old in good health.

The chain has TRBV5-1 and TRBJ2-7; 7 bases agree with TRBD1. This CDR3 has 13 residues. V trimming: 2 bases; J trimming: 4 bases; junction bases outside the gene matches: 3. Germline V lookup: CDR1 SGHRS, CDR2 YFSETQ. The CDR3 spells CASSFTGDYEQYF. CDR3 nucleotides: TGCGCCAGCAGCTTTACAGGGGATTACGAGCAGTACTTC.

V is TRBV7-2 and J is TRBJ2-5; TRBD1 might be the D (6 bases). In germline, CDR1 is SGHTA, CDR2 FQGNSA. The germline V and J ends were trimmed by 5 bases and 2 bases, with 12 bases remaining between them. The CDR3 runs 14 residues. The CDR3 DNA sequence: TGTGCCAGCAGCCGACGACAGGCACAAGAGACCCAGTACTTC. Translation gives CASSRRQAQETQYF. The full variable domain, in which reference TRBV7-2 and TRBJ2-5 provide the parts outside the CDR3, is GAGVSQSPSNKVTEKGKDVELRCDPISGHTALYWYRQSLGQGLEFLIYFQGNSAPDKSGLPSDRFSAERTGGSVSTLTIQRTQQEDSAVYLCASSRRQAQETQYFGPGTRLLVL.

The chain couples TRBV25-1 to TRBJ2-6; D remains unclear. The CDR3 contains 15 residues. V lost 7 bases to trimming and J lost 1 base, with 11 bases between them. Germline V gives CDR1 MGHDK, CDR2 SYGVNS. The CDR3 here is CASNSFRSGANVLTF. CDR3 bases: TGTGCCAGCAACTCTTTCCGGTCTGGGGCCAACGTCCTGACTTTC.

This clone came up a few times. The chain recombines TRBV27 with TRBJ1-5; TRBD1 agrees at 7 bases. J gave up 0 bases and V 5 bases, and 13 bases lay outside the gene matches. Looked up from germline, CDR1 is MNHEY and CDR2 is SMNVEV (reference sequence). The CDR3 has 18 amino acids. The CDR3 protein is CASSEAGQVGYSNQPQHF. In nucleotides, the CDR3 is TGTGCCAGCAGTGAAGCCGGACAGGTGGGGTATAGCAATCAGCCCCAGCATTTT.

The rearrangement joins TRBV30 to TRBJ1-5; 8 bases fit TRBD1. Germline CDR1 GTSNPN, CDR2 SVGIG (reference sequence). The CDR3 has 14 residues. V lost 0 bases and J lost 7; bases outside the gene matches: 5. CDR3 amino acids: CAWSVAGTGQPQHF. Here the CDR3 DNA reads TGTGCCTGGAGTGTTGCGGGGACAGGACAGCCCCAGCATTTT.

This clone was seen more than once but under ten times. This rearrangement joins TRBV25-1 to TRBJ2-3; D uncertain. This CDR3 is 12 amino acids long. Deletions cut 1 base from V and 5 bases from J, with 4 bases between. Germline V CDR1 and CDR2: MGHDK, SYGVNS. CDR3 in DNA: TGTGCCAGCAGTGAATTATTAGATACGCAGTATTTT. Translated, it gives CASSELLDTQYF. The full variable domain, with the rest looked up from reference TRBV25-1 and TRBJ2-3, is EADIYQTPRYLVIGTGKKITLECSQTMGHDKMYWYQQDPGMELHLIHYSYGVNSTEKGDLSSESTVSRIRTEHFPLTLESARPSHTSQYLCASSELLDTQYFGPGTRLTVL.

DNA for the CDR3: TGTGCCAGCAGCTTAGGGGTCGACACGATAGGAGGCTACACCTTC. Translating gives CASSLGVDTIGGYTF. This rearrangement joins TRBV7-2 to TRBJ1-2; no firm D call. Trimming stripped 1 base from V and 8 bases from J, with 17 bases between. This CDR3 has 15 amino acids. Germline-derived CDR1 and CDR2 are SGHTA and FQGNSA.

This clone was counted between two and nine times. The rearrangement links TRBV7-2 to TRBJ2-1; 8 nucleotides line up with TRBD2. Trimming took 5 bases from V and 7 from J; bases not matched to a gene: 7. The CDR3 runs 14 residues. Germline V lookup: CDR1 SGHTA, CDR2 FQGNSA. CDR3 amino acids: CASSPRGGLNEQFF. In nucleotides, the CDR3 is TGTGCCAGCAGCCCTCGGGGGGGGTTGAATGAGCAGTTCTTC.

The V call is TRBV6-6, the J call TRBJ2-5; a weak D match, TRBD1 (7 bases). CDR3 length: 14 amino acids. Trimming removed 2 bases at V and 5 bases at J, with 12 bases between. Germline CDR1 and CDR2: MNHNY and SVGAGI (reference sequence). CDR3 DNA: TGTGCCAGCAGTTACCCGGAGGGGGCTGAGACCCAGTACTTC. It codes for CASSYPEGAETQYF.

The CDR3 bases are TGCGCCAGCAGACGAGCGGGAGGAAGCTACGAGCAGTACTTC. Its translation: CASRRAGGSYEQYF. The rearrangement uses TRBV5-1 and TRBJ2-7; the match to TRBD2 covers 9 bases. J was trimmed by 3 bases and V by 5 bases; bases with no gene match: 6. The germline V gene encodes CDR1 SGHRS and CDR2 YFSETQ. The CDR3 length is 14 residues.

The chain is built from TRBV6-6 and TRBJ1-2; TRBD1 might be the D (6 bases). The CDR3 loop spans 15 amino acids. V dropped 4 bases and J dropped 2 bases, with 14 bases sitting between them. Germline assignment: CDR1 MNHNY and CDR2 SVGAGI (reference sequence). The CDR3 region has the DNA TGTGCCAGCAGTTTCTACAGGGACCCGAACTATGGCTACACCTTC. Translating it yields CASSFYRDPNYGYTF.

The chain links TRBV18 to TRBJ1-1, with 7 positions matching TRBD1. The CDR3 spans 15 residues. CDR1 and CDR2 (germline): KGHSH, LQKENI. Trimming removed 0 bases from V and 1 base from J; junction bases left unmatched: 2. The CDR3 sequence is CASSPPYRGNTEAFF. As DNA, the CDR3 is TGTGCCAGCTCACCACCGTACAGGGGGAACACTGAAGCTTTCTTT.

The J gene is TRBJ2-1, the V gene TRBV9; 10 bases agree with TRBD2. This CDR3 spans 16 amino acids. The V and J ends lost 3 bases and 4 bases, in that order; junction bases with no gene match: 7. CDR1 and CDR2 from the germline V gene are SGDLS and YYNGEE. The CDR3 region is CASSEFGTSAYNEQFF. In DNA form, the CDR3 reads TGTGCCAGCAGCGAATTCGGGACTAGCGCATACAATGAGCAGTTCTTC.

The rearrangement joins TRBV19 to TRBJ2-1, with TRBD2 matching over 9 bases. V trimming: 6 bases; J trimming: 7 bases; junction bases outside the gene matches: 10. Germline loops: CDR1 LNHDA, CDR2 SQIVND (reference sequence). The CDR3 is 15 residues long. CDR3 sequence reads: CASRSRLAGLNEQFF. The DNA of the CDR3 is TGTGCCAGTAGGAGTCGGCTAGCGGGATTGAATGAGCAGTTCTTC. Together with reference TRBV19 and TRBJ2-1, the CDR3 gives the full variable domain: DGGITQSPKYLFRKEGQNVTLSCEQNLNHDAMYWYRQDPGQGLRLIYYSQIVNDFQKGDIAEGYSVSREKKESFPLTVTSAQKNPTAFYLCASRSRLAGLNEQFFGPGTRLTVL.

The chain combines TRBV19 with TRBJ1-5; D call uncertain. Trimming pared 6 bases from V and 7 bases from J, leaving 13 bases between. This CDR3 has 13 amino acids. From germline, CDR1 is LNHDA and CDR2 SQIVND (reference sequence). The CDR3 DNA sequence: TGTGCCAGTAGGAATTTGGGAGGGCAGCCCCAGCATTTT. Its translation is CASRNLGGQPQHF.

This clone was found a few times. The CDR3: CASSSPGLAGDGEQFF. The CDR3 DNA is TGTGCCAGCAGCTCGCCGGGACTAGCGGGAGACGGTGAGCAGTTCTTC. The chain recombines TRBV5-4 with TRBJ2-1, with 14 bases aligning to TRBD2. CDR3 length: 16 amino acids. V was clipped by 3 bases and J by 9 bases; unmatched bases: 8. Germline values: CDR1 SGHNT, CDR2 YYREEE (reference sequence). The whole variable domain, filled in from reference TRBV5-4 and TRBJ2-1, reads ETGVTQSPTHLIKTRGQQVTLRCSSQSGHNTVSWYQQALGQGPQFIFQYYREEENGRGNFPPRFSGLQFPNYSSELNVNALELDDSALYLCASSSPGLAGDGEQFFGPGTRLTVL.